Included here is one TCR beta chain sequence, with context. The length of the CDR3 is 15 residues. Trimming pared 4 bases from V and 1 base from J, leaving 14 bases between. Germline CDR1 and CDR2: MGHRA and YSYEKL. Researchers ran the PCR with 60 Vbeta and 13 Jbeta primers. Only in-frame clones appear in the TCRdb table, and some are missing; sequencing was by immunoSEQ multiplex PCR. The sample has about 92,000 clones; approximately 84% are singletons. These data belong to a study of cytomegalovirus exposure and HLA in healthy donors. Overall study context: From about 170 million T cells, an earlier analysis saw around 120 million unique TCR beta sequences.

Material: PBMCs. The TCR was taken from a young woman in good health and CMV-seropositive. The chain carries TRBV4-1 and TRBJ2-7; D ambiguous. The CDR3 sequence is CASSPPGTASYEQYF. In DNA form, the CDR3 reads TGCGCCAGCAGCCCCCCGGGTACGGCATCCTACGAGCAGTACTTC.